Included here is one T cell receptor (beta chain) sequence, with context. The antigen it binds to is not known. Base quality data are lacking; no much larger clone is found one base away. The germline V gene encodes CDR1 DFQATT and CDR2 SNEGSKA (reference sequence). Inclusive of the bounding cysteine and phenylalanine, the CDR3 is 14 residues long. Of the read, only the CDR3 DNA is kept; its 42 bases are in frame from base 1. Trimming at the junction amounts to 3 bases on V and 3 bases on J, and the germline ends lie 13 bases apart. The sample belongs to a study of blood T cells in healthy people across ages (dated by TCRdb to between 2015 and 2017). As for the study more broadly: In model experiments, template switching captured roughly one uniquely barcoded TCR beta cDNA molecule for every two T cells. To track age-related changes in TCR beta repertoire diversity, the study relied on deep sequencing normalized with unique cDNA molecular identifiers. The donors were split into four age groups: young (average about 16 years), middle-aged (about 40), aged (around 67) and long-lived (approximately 89). For two donors (one aged 18 to 30 and one aged 80 or older), the study analyzed two additional independent replicas of 1 million unique cDNA reads from the same blood draw. The paper's findings and limits, for the study overall: Conclusive comparison of naive and antigen-experienced compartments was prevented by the profiling of bulk unsorted PBMCs. As age increased, observed TCR beta diversity per million T cells dropped in a roughly linear way, and a significant reduction was already evident by age 40. Estimates of total diversity based on one million sequenced T cells were regarded as lower bounds and as underestimates. Compared with the aged group, the long-lived group had more naive CD4+ T cells, fewer expanded clones and increased TCR diversity, a pattern suggesting age selection. Donor CMV infection status was unknown, potentially confounding age-related changes in expanded clonotypes. The percentage of naive T cells measured by flow cytometry correlated strongly with observed TCR beta diversity.

Libraries came from 5' RACE. The sequencing machine was an Illumina HiSeq 2500. A second PCR of roughly 6 to 11 cycles was run with a J-beta primer mix and a sample-barcoded 5' primer. A template-switch 5' adaptor carrying 12 random nucleotides introduced a unique molecular identifier onto each TCR beta cDNA molecule. At least 3 million CDR3-containing paired-end reads were obtained from each sample. All of the RNA was converted into first-strand cDNA using the Mint cDNA synthesis kit, with a TRBC-specific oligonucleotide serving as the primer. All cDNA was treated with uracil-DNA glycosylase and then went through a first 18-cycle PCR with the universal primers M1SS and BC2_uni_R. On the study's bioinformatics: Normalization of each sample was performed by random selection of 1 million high-quality reads, each carrying a distinct molecular identifier. Instead of being binned into consensus sequences, reads with shared molecular identifiers were discarded. MiTCR, run with a Q25 quality threshold and the strictest error-elimination algorithm, handled CDR3 identification, clonotype clustering and error correction. Lower-bound total TCR beta diversity was estimated with a nonparametric unseen species model using Euler transformation. The public reads were quality trimmed at Q25 with fastp and then assembled into clones with MiXCR by TCRdb, keeping productive beta chains. Rows are combined by CDR3 protein, so each entry shows the most common genes and DNA. TCRdb assigned the V and J calls; the authors' analysis was not used. This sample has hundreds of thousands of distinct CDR3 sequences in its table, and around a quarter of those were observed once. The ten top clones hold 3% of the sample.

The roughly 37 donors, aged 6 to 90 years, were systemically healthy Caucasian individuals from Russia. Ten milliliters of peripheral blood were drawn from each donor into EDTA-treated Vacutainer tubes. Ficoll-Paque density-gradient centrifugation was used to isolate PBMCs, with at least 6.5 million per sample. Total RNA was extracted from PBMCs with Trizol reagent, with at least 5.5 micrograms obtained per sample. Naive CD45RAhigh/CD27high T cell percentages were measured by flow cytometry on a PBMC aliquot from every donor. This sample was also put to use in a study of T cells of mothers and their children. As that second study puts it: The donors were nine systemically healthy Caucasian individuals, made up of three mothers and their six children. cDNA synthesis consumed the entire amount of extracted RNA, loaded at 1.5 ug RNA in each 15 ul reaction. In the second PCR, the M1S primer introduced both the sample barcodes and 2-4 random nucleotides. More than 8.5 million TCR beta CDR3 reads were obtained from each mother, and about 3 million reads were obtained from each child. Thymic selection shapes the output of TCR recombination in a similar way in related and unrelated pairs, and inherited differences have a minor effect. Normalized repertoire overlap in related mother-child pairs was always slightly higher than in unrelated mother-child pairs, but the difference was never significant. With a sensitivity of about 100 clones per million clonotypes, no persistent microchimeric T cell clones were detected. The study used deep NGS to compare TCR beta repertoires of mothers and children, seeking features distinguishing related mother-child pairs from unrelated individuals. On average, the children were approximately 11 +/- 4 years old, while the mothers were about 37 +/- 4 years old. After adapters were ligated using NEBNext reagents, the libraries underwent 100+100 nt paired-end sequencing on an Illumina HiSeq 2000. Mother and child libraries were prepared a month apart and sequenced in separate runs to prevent cross-contamination. For each donor, somewhere between about 500,000 and 2,000,000 distinct TCR beta clonotypes were identified. Naive TCR beta clonotypes were estimated from low-frequency clonotypes matched to each donor's FACS-determined naive share, without sorting.

Sequencing input: blood. This TCR was sampled from a boy between 10 and 17 years old in good health. Recombination linked TRBV20-1 to TRBJ2-3; a weak D assignment points to TRBD2 (6 bases agree). The DNA sequence is as follows: TGCAGTGCTAGTTACGGGGGAGCAACAGATACGCAGTATTTT. The resulting protein is CSASYGGATDTQYF.